The sample holds a few counts of the clone carrying this TCR beta chain. This entry is derived from a study of blood T cells in healthy people across ages. The CDR3 runs to 16 residues. Trimming left V 5 bases short and J 3 bases short, with 20 bases between. Germline assignment: CDR1 MNHEY and CDR2 SMNVEV (reference sequence). Primers used in a second PCR of roughly 6 to 12 cycles were a sample-barcoded 5' primer and a J-beta primer mix. All samples gave at least 2.5 million CDR3-containing paired-end reads. TCRdb reprocessed the 5' RACE reads with MiXCR, giving one entry per CDR3 protein. The sample lists approximately 780,000 distinct CDR3 sequences, under 30% seen once, with less than 3.5% in the top ten. These same records also appear under a second study, on T cells of mothers and their children.

The TCR comes from a boy under 18 in good health. The sequenced sample was blood. V gene TRBV27 combines with J gene TRBJ2-7; the D call may be TRBD1 or TRBD2 (6 bases each). In DNA form, the CDR3 reads TGTGCCAGCAGTGGGTTCGAAACAGGGAGGATCTACGAGCAGTACTTC. Translated: CASSGFETGRIYEQYF.